Each of the 29 T cell receptor beta chains below was sequenced from the same sample in a study of human T cells and chemical hapten exposure. Time point indicated: pre-sensitization, week 0. Treatment described: therapeutic diphenylcyclopropenone sensitization with weekly scalp DPC. TCRdb redid the calling of the RACE reads with MiXCR, one entry per CDR3 protein. Of 150,000 to 200,000 distinct CDR3 sequences listed, around 30% are singletons. The sequenced sample was whole blood, obtained in connection with sensitization to the hapten diphenylcyclopropenone (DPC). Receptors originate from a woman between 25 and 40 years old with alopecia areata. Some clones in this sample may be carry-over from other donors' samples.

As regards this clonotype: The DNA is omitted, as the CDR3 cannot be located on it reliably, and the CDR3 follows TCRdb's listing. J is TRBJ2-1 and V is TRBV6-6. The CDR3 totals 16 residues, both ends included. Looked up from germline, CDR1 is MNHNY and CDR2 is SVGAGI (reference sequence). The CDR3 here is CASSSSRGSSYNEQFF.

This rearrangement joins TRBV4-3 to TRBJ2-7; D may be TRBD1 (5 bases). Trimming shortened V by 0 bases and J by 3 bases, and 12 bases separated the two germline ends. CDR1 LGHNA and CDR2 YSLEER come from the germline V gene. The CDR3 has 15 residues. DNA of the CDR3: TGCGCCAGCAGCCAAGATCAAGGGGTCTACTACGAGCAGTACTTC. Encoded protein: CASSQDQGVYYEQYF.

The rearrangement joins TRBV28 to TRBJ1-2; D gene ambiguous. Germline assignment: CDR1 MDHEN and CDR2 SYDVKM. Trimming took 7 bases from V and 4 from J, leaving 10 bases between them. This CDR3 contains 12 residues. CDR3 in DNA: TGTGCCAGCATGAGAGGGATCTATGGCTACACCTTC. This gives the protein CASMRGIYGYTF.

This clonotype was counted at least ten times. The J gene is TRBJ2-7, the V gene TRBV28, with D uncertain. Germline V lookup: CDR1 MDHEN, CDR2 SYDVKM. The CDR3 totals 12 residues. V gave up 4 bases and J gave up 9 bases, with 13 bases separating them. The CDR3 DNA follows: TGTGCCAGCAGTTACGGGCCGCTGGCGCAGTACTTC. Its translation: CASSYGPLAQYF.

The CDR3 reads CSAGARDRGLVYGYTF. The DNA of the CDR3 is TGCAGTGCTGGCGCCCGGGACAGGGGGCTCGTCTATGGCTACACCTTC. The chain combines TRBV20-1 with TRBJ1-2, with 12 bases matching TRBD1. Trimming cost V 5 bases and J 4 bases; bases outside gene matches: 11. This CDR3 has 16 amino acids. Germline assignment: CDR1 DFQATT and CDR2 SNEGSKA (reference sequence).

This clonotype was detected a few times. A read error may produce the germline difference seen at one junction end. The chain uses TRBV7-2 and TRBJ1-1; D is perhaps TRBD1 (6 bases). Germline-derived CDR1 and CDR2 are SGHTA and FQGNSA. The length of the CDR3 is 15 residues. The CDR3, as DNA: TGTGCCAGCAGCTTAGGTGCAGGGGTGAACGCTGAAGCTTTCTTT. It translates to CASSLGAGVNAEAFF.

The chain joins TRBV3-1 to TRBJ2-3, with 7 bases aligning to TRBD1. J lost 2 bases, V lost 4 bases, and 15 bases had no gene match. CDR1 and CDR2 (germline): LGHDT, YNNKEL (reference sequence). The CDR3 has 18 residues. CDR3 nucleotide sequence: TGTGCCAGCAGCCCTATCGGGACAGAATCTTATACCACAGATACGCAGTATTTT. Amino acids: CASSPIGTESYTTDTQYF.

This clonotype was recorded at least ten times. This chain joins TRBV29-1 and TRBJ2-5; D gene unclear. CDR3 length: 10 residues. Germline assignment: CDR1 SQVTM and CDR2 ANQGSEA. The V end lost 7 bases, the J end lost 7 bases, and 10 bases lay between the germline ends. CDR3 nucleotides: TGCAGCGGCGGAGAGAGGACCCAGTACTTC. Protein sequence: CSGGERTQYF. Looking up the rest from reference TRBV29-1 and TRBJ2-5 gives the full variable domain: SAVISQKPSRDICQRGTSLTIQCQVDSQVTMMFWYRQQPGQSLTLIATANQGSEATYESGFVIDKFPISRPNLTFSTLTVSNMSPEDSSIYLCSGGERTQYFGPGTRLLVL.

There are a few counts of this clonotype. V gene TRBV4-3 combines with J gene TRBJ2-5; possible D gene TRBD1, 6 bases. Trimming removed 1 base at V and 5 bases at J, with 14 bases between. There are 15 residues in the CDR3. The germline CDR1 and CDR2 sequences are LGHNA and YSLEER. The CDR3 nucleotides are TGCGCCAGCAGCCAAGTCAGGGGTGTCGGGGAGACCCAGTACTTC. As protein: CASSQVRGVGETQYF.

This clonotype was picked up a small number of times. CDR3 coding DNA: TGTGCCAGCAGCTTGGAGCAAGAGACCCAGTACTTC. Protein sequence: CASSLEQETQYF. The rearrangement links TRBV7-2 to TRBJ2-5, with D uncertain. Germline CDR1 and CDR2: SGHTA and FQGNSA. CDR3 length: 12 amino acids. V shed 3 bases and J shed 2 bases, with 4 bases lying between them.

J is TRBJ1-1 and V is TRBV5-1; TRBD1 is a possible D gene (6 bases). The V end lost 4 bases, the J end lost 2 bases, and 18 bases lay between the germline ends. Germline V gene sequence: CDR1 SGHRS, CDR2 YFSETQ. The CDR3 is 16 amino acids. CDR3 protein: CASSPGHLELNTEAFF. DNA of the CDR3: TGCGCCAGCAGCCCGGGACACCTCGAACTAAACACTGAAGCTTTCTTT.

This clonotype came up a few times. This rearrangement joins TRBV4-1 to TRBJ1-2; TRBD1 is a possible D gene (6 bases). Between the trimmed V and J ends, which lost 0 bases and 2 bases, there was a span of 19 bases. From germline, CDR1 is MGHRA and CDR2 YSYEKL. The CDR3 consists of 18 residues. The CDR3 region is CASSQDLLGRGFNYGYTF. CDR3 DNA sequence: TGCGCCAGCAGCCAAGACCTACTGGGCAGGGGATTCAACTATGGCTACACCTTC.

The rearrangement uses TRBV28 and TRBJ1-5; TRBD1 matches 7 bases. With 10 bases clipped from V and 5 bases from J, the junction kept 8 bases outside the gene matches. Germline values: CDR1 MDHEN, CDR2 SYDVKM. This CDR3 has 13 amino acids. DNA for the CDR3: TGTGCCACTAAGGAGGGGGCCCATCAGCCCCAGCATTTT. This codes for CATKEGAHQPQHF.

The J gene is TRBJ1-1, the V gene TRBV28; 10 bases are a match to TRBD1. Germline loops: CDR1 MDHEN, CDR2 SYDVKM. The CDR3 length is 15 residues. V was pared by 7 bases and J by 5 bases, with 10 bases of the junction left unmatched. CDR3 region: CASMNADRGGTEAFF. The CDR3 DNA is TGTGCCAGCATGAATGCGGACAGGGGGGGAACTGAAGCTTTCTTT. Full variable domain (outside the CDR3, taken from reference TRBV28 and TRBJ1-1): DVKVTQSSRYLVKRTGEKVFLECVQDMDHENMFWYRQDPGLGLRLIYFSYDVKMKEKGDIPEGYSVSREKKERFSLILESASTNQTSMYLCASMNADRGGTEAFFGQGTRLTVV.

This clonotype appeared a few times. CDR3 amino acids: CAWSLLAAGTDTQYF. CDR3 nucleotide sequence: TGTGCCTGGAGTCTACTAGCGGCTGGTACAGATACGCAGTATTTT. The chain uses TRBV30 and TRBJ2-3; 8 nucleotides line up with TRBD2. The CDR3 sequence is 15 residues long. Germline V gene data show CDR1 as GTSNPN and CDR2 as SVGIG (reference sequence). With 2 bases clipped from V and 3 bases from J, the junction kept 7 bases outside the gene matches.

The chain carries TRBV28 and TRBJ1-5, with unresolved D. The CDR3 covers 11 residues. CDR1 MDHEN and CDR2 SYDVKM come from the germline V gene. The V end was cut by 3 bases, the J end by 5 bases, with 2 bases between. CDR3: CASSFHQPQHF. DNA for the CDR3: TGTGCCAGCAGTTTCCATCAGCCCCAGCATTTT.

The genes are TRBV28 and TRBJ2-1; D gene uncertain. Trimming took off 10 bases at V and 4 bases at J, with 5 bases between the two ends. CDR3 length: 10 residues. Germline CDR1 and CDR2: MDHEN and SYDVKM. The CDR3 DNA reads TGTGCCACCTCGTACAATGAGCAGTTCTTC. Its protein product is CATSYNEQFF.

The rearrangement joins TRBV18 to TRBJ2-7; 7 positions match TRBD2. Germline lookup yields CDR1 KGHSH and CDR2 LQKENI. The CDR3 is made up of 14 amino acids. The trim removed 3 bases at V and 4 bases at J, leaving 6 bases unmatched. The CDR3 DNA is TGTGCCAGCTCACCGGCGTCGCGGGGGTACGAGCAGTACTTC. This translates into CASSPASRGYEQYF.

The chain joins TRBV6-5 to TRBJ1-5, with 9 positions matching TRBD1. CDR1 and CDR2 from the germline V gene are MNHEY and SVGAGI. V dropped 6 bases and J dropped 7; count of bases not matched to a gene: 7. The CDR3 spans 14 residues. The CDR3 is CASSYRGQGQPQHF. In nucleotides, the CDR3 is TGTGCCAGCAGCTACAGGGGGCAAGGACAGCCCCAGCATTTT.

This clonotype has just a few counts. The chain is built from TRBV4-3 and TRBJ1-2; TRBD1 is a possible D gene (5 bases). The CDR3 has 14 amino acids. The germline V gene encodes CDR1 LGHNA and CDR2 YSLEER. V lost 3 bases to trimming and J lost 4 bases, with 12 bases between them. The DNA for the CDR3 is TGCGCCAGCAGCCAGGCAGACAGCAGCTATGGCTACACCTTC. Amino acid sequence: CASSQADSSYGYTF.

The sample holds a few counts of this clonotype. The chain employs TRBV10-3 and TRBJ2-1; D is unresolved. The CDR3 length is 12 residues. Trimming cost V 0 bases and J 5 bases, with 2 bases left between them. The germline V gene encodes CDR1 ENHRY and CDR2 SYGVKD. CDR3 nucleotide sequence: TGTGCCATCAGTGAGTCGGACAATGAGCAGTTCTTC. It translates to CAISESDNEQFF.

This clonotype has a single count. The chain employs TRBV4-1 and TRBJ2-7; TRBD1 agrees at 8 bases. V was pared by 2 bases and J by 4 bases, with 13 bases of the junction left unmatched. CDR1 is MGHRA, CDR2 YSYEKL, per germline. CDR3 length equals 17 residues. CDR3 amino acids: CASSQSERTGFYYEQYF. The DNA for the CDR3 is TGCGCCAGCAGCCAATCTGAACGGACAGGGTTCTATTACGAGCAGTACTTC.

This clonotype was seen only a few times. The chain is built from TRBV10-3 and TRBJ2-7; the D gene is possibly TRBD2 (6 bases). The germline CDR1 and CDR2 sequences are ENHRY and SYGVKD. This CDR3 spans 13 amino acids. Trimming took off 3 bases at V and 5 bases at J, with 11 bases between the two ends. In DNA, the CDR3 is TGTGCCATCAGTGACCGGGAGAGGGACGAGCAGTACTTC. Encoded protein: CAISDRERDEQYF.

The chain carries TRBV12-3 or TRBV12-4 and TRBJ1-1; 9 bases align to TRBD1. With V trimmed by 6 bases and J by 11 bases, 10 bases remained unmatched. This CDR3 has 13 amino acids. CDR3 amino acids: CASSSAGQGLAFF. In DNA, the CDR3 is TGTGCCAGCAGCTCCGCCGGACAGGGGCTGGCTTTCTTT.

V gene TRBV6-1 combines with J gene TRBJ2-1; the D is unclear. The germline V and J ends were trimmed by 4 bases and 5 bases, with 12 bases remaining between them. CDR3 length: 14 residues. Germline-derived CDR1 and CDR2 are MNHNS and SASEGT. CDR3 residues: CASSVRYRDNEQFF. In DNA, the CDR3 is TGTGCCAGCAGTGTCCGCTACCGAGACAATGAGCAGTTCTTC.

This clonotype occurred a few times. This sequence joins TRBV29-1 and TRBJ1-1; TRBD1 is a possible D gene (6 bases). The length of the CDR3 is 13 residues. CDR1 SQVTM and CDR2 ANQGSEA come from the germline V gene. Trimming shortened V by 7 bases and J by 7 bases, and 19 bases separated the two germline ends. This CDR3 is CSARVTGLGEAFF. CDR3 nucleotide sequence: TGCAGCGCCAGAGTAACAGGGTTGGGTGAAGCTTTCTTT.

The chain couples TRBV10-3 to TRBJ1-2; TRBD1 matches 9 bases. The CDR3 is 14 amino acids. Germline V gene lookup returns CDR1 ENHRY and CDR2 SYGVKD. The V segment lost 10 bases and the J segment 4 bases; nucleotides outside the gene matches: 10. CDR3 bases: TGTGCCACGGACAGGGGCCTGGGGTTCTATGGCTACACCTTC. As protein: CATDRGLGFYGYTF.

The rearrangement links TRBV29-1 to TRBJ2-1; D is possibly TRBD1 or TRBD2 (5 bases each). Germline values: CDR1 SQVTM, CDR2 ANQGSEA. The CDR3 is 16 residues long. V lost 0 bases to trimming and J lost 0 bases, with 12 bases between them. The CDR3 loop is CSVEDRGSSSYNEQFF. The CDR3 DNA reads as TGCAGCGTTGAAGATCGGGGCAGCAGCTCCTACAATGAGCAGTTCTTC.

The chain couples TRBV20-1 to TRBJ2-1; TRBD2 matches 8 bases. With V trimmed by 0 bases and J by 5 bases, 6 bases remained unmatched. CDR3 length: 15 residues. Germline CDR1 and CDR2: DFQATT and SNEGSKA (reference sequence). The CDR3 DNA sequence: TGCAGTGCTAGAGATTTCGGGAGGGGGGACAATGAGCAGTTCTTC. It yields the protein CSARDFGRGDNEQFF.